This paragraph covers one T cell receptor (beta chain) sequence. Its antigen is undetermined. The data were taken from a study of T cells in Graves' hyperthyroidism and ophthalmopathy. Exclusion of a patient resulted from uncontrolled infection, other autoimmune disease, pregnancy or lactation. Blood was sampled at initial diagnosis of hyperthyroidism, prior to onset of any ophthalmopathy symptoms. TCR beta CDR3 regions were amplified from RNA transcripts. Initially, a first-round RT-PCR of the TCR CDR3 employed the HTBI primer set. TCRdb itself ran the multiplex PCR reads through MiXCR, one entry per CDR3 protein. Of about 280,000 distinct CDR3 sequences detected, 25% to 30% appear once; the ten largest clones hold roughly 24%. The CDR3 consists of 13 residues. Deletions cut 6 bases from V and 3 bases from J, with 11 bases between. Study outcomes and limitations: Blood also held most thyroid clonotypes expanded beyond 0.001. A 13 V-J model separated ophthalmopathy from stable hyperthyroidism.

The genes are TRBV12-3 or TRBV12-4 and TRBJ1-1; D not certain. The TCR comes from a man aged 40-49 years with Graves' hyperthyroidism that later progressed to Graves' ophthalmopathy. Sequenced material: blood. CDR3 amino acids: CASSYFPYTEAFF. The CDR3 region has the DNA TGTGCCAGCAGCTACTTCCCCTACACTGAAGCTTTCTTT.